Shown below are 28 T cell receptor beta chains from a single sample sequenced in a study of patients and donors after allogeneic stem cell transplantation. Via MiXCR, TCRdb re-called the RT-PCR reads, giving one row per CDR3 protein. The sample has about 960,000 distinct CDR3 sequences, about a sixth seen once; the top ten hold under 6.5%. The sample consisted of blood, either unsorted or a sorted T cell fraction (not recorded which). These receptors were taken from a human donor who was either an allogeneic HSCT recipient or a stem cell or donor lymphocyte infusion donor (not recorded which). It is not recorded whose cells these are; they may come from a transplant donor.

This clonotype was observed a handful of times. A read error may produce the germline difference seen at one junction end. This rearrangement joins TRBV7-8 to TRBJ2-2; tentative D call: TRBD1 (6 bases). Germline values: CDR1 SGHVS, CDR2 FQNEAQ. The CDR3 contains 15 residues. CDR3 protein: CASNLATGNTGELFF. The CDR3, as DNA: TGTGCCAGCAACTTAGCGACAGGGAACACCGGGGAGCTGTTTTTT.

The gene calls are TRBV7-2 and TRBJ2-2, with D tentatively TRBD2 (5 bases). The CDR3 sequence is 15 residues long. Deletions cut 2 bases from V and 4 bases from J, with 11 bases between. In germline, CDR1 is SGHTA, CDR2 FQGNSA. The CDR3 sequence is CASSLSRTLTGELFF. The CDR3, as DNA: TGTGCCAGCAGCTTATCGAGGACTCTCACCGGGGAGCTGTTTTTT.

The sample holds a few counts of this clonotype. For the CDR3, the DNA is TGTGCCAGCAGCTCCAGACCGGTTTTAGGGTCCTACGAGCAGTACTTC. Its translation: CASSSRPVLGSYEQYF. V and J are TRBV7-9 and TRBJ2-7; D ambiguous. The CDR3 contains 16 residues. V was clipped by 4 bases and J by 1 base, with 17 bases between them. The germline V gene encodes CDR1 SEHNR and CDR2 FQNEAQ (reference sequence).

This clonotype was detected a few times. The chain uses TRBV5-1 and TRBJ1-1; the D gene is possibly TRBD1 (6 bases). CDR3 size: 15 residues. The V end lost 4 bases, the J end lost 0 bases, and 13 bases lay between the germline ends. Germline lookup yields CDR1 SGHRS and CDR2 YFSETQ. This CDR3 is CASSITRGLNTEAFF. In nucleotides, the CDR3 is TGCGCCAGCAGCATTACCAGGGGCCTGAACACTGAAGCTTTCTTT.

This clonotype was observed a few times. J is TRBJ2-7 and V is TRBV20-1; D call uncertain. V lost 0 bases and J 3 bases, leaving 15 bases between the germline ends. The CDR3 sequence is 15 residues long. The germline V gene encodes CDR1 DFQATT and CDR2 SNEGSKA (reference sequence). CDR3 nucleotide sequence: TGCAGTGCTAGAGACGGAACCTCCCCGTACTACGAGCAGTACTTC. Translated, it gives CSARDGTSPYYEQYF.

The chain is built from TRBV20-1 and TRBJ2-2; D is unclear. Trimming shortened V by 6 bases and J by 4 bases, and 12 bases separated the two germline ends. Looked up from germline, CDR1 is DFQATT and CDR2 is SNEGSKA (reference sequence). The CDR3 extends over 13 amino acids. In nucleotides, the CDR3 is TGCAGTGCGCCTTACCGCGGCACCGGGGAGCTGTTTTTT. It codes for CSAPYRGTGELFF.

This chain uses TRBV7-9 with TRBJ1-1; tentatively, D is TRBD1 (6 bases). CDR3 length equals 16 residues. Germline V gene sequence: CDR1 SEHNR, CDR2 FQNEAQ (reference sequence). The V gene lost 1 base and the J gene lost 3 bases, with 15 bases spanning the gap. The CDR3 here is CASSLGGHNRDTEAFF. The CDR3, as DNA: TGTGCCAGCAGCTTAGGGGGACACAACCGAGACACTGAAGCTTTCTTT.

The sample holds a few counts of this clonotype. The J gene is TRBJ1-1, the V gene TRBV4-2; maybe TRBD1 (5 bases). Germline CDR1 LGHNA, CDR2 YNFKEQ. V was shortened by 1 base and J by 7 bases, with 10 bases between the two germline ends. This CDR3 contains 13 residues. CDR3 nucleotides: TGTGCCAGCAGCCAAGCCTGGGGGGGTGAAGCTTTCTTT. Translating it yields CASSQAWGGEAFF.

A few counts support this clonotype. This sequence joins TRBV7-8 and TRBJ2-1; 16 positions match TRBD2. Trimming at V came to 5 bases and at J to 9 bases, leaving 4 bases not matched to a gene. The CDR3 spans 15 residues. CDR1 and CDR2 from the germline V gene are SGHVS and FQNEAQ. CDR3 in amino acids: CASSAGTSGRAEQFF. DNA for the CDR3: TGTGCCAGCAGCGCAGGGACTAGCGGGAGGGCTGAGCAGTTCTTC.

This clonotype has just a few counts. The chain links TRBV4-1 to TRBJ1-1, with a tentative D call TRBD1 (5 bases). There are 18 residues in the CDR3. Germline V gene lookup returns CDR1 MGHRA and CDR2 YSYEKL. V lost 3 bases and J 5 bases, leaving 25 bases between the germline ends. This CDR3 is CASSQVQVEGYFWTEAFF. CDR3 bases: TGCGCCAGCAGCCAGGTACAGGTGGAGGGGTACTTTTGGACTGAAGCTTTCTTT.

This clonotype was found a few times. The CDR3 DNA is TGTGCCAGCAATATCGACAGGGACACTGAAGCTTTCTTT. Residues: CASNIDRDTEAFF. The rearrangement links TRBV6-1 to TRBJ1-1; 7 bases align to TRBD1. Germline V CDR1 and CDR2: MNHNS, SASEGT. CDR3 length equals 13 residues. With V trimmed by 7 bases and J by 3 bases, 5 bases remained unmatched.

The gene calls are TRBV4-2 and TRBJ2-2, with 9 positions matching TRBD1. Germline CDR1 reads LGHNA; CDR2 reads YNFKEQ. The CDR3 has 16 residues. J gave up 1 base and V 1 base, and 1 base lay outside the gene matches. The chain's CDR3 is CASSQVTGGNTGELFF. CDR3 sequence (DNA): TGTGCCAGCAGCCAAGTGACAGGGGGGAACACCGGGGAGCTGTTTTTT.

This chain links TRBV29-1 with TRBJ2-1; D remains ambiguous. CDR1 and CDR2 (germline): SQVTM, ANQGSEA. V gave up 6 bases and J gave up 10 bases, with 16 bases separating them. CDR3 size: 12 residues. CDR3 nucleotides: TGCAGCGTACATAAGCCTAATGAAGAGCAGTTCTTC. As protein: CSVHKPNEEQFF.

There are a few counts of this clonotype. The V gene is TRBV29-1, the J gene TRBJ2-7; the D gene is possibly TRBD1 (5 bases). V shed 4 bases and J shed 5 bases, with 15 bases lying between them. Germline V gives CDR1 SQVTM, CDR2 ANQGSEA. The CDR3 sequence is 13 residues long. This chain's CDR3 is CSVAYQGYDEQYF. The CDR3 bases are TGCAGCGTTGCTTACCAGGGTTATGACGAGCAGTACTTC.

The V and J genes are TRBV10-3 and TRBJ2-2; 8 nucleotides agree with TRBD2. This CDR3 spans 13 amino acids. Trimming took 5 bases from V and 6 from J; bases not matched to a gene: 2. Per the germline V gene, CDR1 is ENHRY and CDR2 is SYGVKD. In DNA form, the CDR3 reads TGTGCCATCAGTCCCGGGGGGGCCGGGGAGCTGTTTTTT. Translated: CAISPGGAGELFF.

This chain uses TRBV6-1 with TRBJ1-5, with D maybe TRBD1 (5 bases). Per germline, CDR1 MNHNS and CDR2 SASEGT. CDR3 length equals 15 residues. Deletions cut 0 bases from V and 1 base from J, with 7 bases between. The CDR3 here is CASSEAKGSNQPQHF. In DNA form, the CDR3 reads TGTGCCAGCAGTGAAGCGAAGGGGAGCAATCAGCCCCAGCATTTT.

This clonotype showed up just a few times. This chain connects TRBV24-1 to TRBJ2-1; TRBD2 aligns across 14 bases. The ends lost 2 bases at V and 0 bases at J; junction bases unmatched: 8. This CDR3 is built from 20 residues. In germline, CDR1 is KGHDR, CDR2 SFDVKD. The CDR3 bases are TGTGCCACCAGTGATTCCAATGGACTAGCGGGGGGAATCTCCTACAATGAGCAGTTCTTC. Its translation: CATSDSNGLAGGISYNEQFF.

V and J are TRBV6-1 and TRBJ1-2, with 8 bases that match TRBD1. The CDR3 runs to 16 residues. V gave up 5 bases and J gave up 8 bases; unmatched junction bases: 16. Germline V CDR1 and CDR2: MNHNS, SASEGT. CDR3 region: CASSRSLIDRGNGYTF. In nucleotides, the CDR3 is TGTGCCAGCAGTCGCTCCCTGATTGACAGGGGAAACGGCTACACCTTC.

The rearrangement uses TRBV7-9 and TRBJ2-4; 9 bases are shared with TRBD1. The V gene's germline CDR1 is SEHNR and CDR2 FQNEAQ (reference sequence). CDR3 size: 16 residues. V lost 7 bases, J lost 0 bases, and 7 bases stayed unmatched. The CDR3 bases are TGTGCCAGCACCTCGGACAGGGGAAAAGCCAAAAACATTCAGTACTTC. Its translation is CASTSDRGKAKNIQYF.

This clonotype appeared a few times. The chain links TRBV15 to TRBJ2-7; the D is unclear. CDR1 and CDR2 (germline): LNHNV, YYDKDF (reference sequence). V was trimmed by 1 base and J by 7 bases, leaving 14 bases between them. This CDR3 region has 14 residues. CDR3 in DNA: TGTGCCACCAGCAGAGTAGTGCCCCCCTTGGAGCAGTACTTC. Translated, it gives CATSRVVPPLEQYF.

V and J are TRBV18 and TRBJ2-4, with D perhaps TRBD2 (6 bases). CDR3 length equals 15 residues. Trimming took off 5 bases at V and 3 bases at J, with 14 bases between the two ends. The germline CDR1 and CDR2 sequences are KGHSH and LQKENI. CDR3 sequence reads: CASSTRDLDKNIQYF. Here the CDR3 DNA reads TGTGCCAGCTCAACCCGGGACTTGGACAAAAACATTCAGTACTTC.

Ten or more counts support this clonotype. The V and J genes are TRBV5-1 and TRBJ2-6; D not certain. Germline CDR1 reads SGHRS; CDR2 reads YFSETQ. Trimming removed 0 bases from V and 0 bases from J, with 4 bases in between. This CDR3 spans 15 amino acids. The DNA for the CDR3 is TGCGCCAGCAGCTTGGTTGACTCTGGGGCCAACGTCCTGACTTTC. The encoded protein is CASSLVDSGANVLTF.

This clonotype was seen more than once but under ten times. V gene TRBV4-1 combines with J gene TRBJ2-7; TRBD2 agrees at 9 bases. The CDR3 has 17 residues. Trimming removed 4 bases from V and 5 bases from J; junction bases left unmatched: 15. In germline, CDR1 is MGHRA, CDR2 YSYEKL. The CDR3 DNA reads TGCGCCAGCAGCCGCCGGGGCGGGGGGGCTGGAAACGACGAGCAGTACTTC. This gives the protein CASSRRGGGAGNDEQYF.

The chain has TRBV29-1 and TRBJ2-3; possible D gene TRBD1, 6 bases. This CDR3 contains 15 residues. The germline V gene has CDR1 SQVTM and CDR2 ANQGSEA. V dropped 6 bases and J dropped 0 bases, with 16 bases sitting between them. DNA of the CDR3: TGCAGCGTCTTAAAGGGGGTTTCTAGCACAGATACGCAGTATTTT. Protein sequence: CSVLKGVSSTDTQYF.

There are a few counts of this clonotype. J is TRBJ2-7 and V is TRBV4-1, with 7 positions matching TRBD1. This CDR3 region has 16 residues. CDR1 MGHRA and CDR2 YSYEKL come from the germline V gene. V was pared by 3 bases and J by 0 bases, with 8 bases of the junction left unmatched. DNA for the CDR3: TGCGCCAGCAGCCAGGTCGACAGGGCGTCCTCCTACGAGCAGTACTTC. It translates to CASSQVDRASSYEQYF.

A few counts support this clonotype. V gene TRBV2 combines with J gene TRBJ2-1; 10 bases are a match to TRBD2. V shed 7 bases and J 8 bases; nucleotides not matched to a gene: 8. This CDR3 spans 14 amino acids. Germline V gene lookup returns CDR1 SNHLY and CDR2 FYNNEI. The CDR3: CASNPSGSRHEQFF. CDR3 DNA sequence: TGTGCCAGCAATCCTAGCGGGAGTCGTCATGAGCAGTTCTTC.

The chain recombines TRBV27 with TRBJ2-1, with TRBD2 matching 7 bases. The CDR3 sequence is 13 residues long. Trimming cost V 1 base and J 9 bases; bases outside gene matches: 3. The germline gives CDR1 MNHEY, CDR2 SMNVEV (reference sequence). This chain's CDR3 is CASSLYSGGEQFF. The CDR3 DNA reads TGTGCCAGCAGTTTATATTCGGGGGGTGAGCAGTTCTTC.

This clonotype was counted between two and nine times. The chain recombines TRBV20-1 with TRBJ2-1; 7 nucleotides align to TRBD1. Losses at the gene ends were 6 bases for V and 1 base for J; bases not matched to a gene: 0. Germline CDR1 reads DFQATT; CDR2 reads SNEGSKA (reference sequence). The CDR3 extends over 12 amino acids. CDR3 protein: CSAGQSYNEQFF. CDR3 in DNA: TGCAGTGCGGGACAGTCCTACAATGAGCAGTTCTTC.